The 28 T cell receptor beta chains listed next were all sequenced from one sample in a study of shared clonotypes between healthy human individuals. Clones were read by immunoSEQ multiplex PCR, and TCRdb kept only the in-frame ones, dropping some. Of 2 million to 2.5 million clones in the sample, approximately 96% were seen once. Sequencing was done on a sample of naive CD4+ T cells sorted from blood. The subset was: CD45RA+ positively selected. Every receptor here comes from a man aged 18-30 years in good health.

The V and J genes are TRBV2 and TRBJ2-5; perhaps TRBD2 as D (5 bases). V lost 6 bases and J 1 base, leaving 12 bases between the germline ends. CDR1 SNHLY and CDR2 FYNNEI come from the germline V gene. This CDR3 region has 14 residues. CDR3 coding DNA: TGTGCCAGCAGCGCGCGGGCCGGCCAAGAGACCCAGTACTTC. Amino acid sequence: CASSARAGQETQYF.

Worth noting for this clone: Other DNA variants within this sample encode the same CDR3. The V gene is TRBV6-5, the J gene TRBJ2-7; 7 bases map to TRBD1. Germline CDR1 reads MNHEY; CDR2 reads SVGAGI. The CDR3 sequence is 14 residues long. V trimming: 2 bases; J trimming: 2 bases; junction bases outside the gene matches: 3. CDR3 protein: CASSYRTGAYEQYF. The CDR3 DNA follows: TGTGCCAGCAGTTACCGAACAGGGGCCTACGAGCAGTACTTC.

This chain connects TRBV15 to TRBJ2-6; D call uncertain. Germline CDR1 is LNHNV and CDR2 is YYDKDF (reference sequence). The CDR3 totals 15 residues. Trimming took off 3 bases at V and 0 bases at J, with 6 bases between the two ends. CDR3 in DNA: TGTGCCACCAGCAGGCTTCCCTCTGGGGCCAACGTCCTGACTTTC. Residues: CATSRLPSGANVLTF.

This sequence joins TRBV11-3 and TRBJ2-3, with 8 bases fitting TRBD2. Unmatched junction bases numbered 3, after V lost 4 bases and J lost 3 bases. Germline V gives CDR1 SGHNT, CDR2 YENEEA. CDR3 length equals 14 residues. CDR3 protein: CASSSGTRTDTQYF. The CDR3 DNA sequence: TGTGCCAGCAGCTCCGGGACTAGGACAGATACGCAGTATTTT. The entire variable domain, with the rest obtained from reference TRBV11-3 and TRBJ2-3, is as follows: EAGVVQSPRYKIIEKKQPVAFWCNPISGHNTLYWYLQNLGQGPELLIRYENEEAVDDSQLPKDRFSAERLKGVDSTLKIQPAELGDSAVYLCASSSGTRTDTQYFGPGTRLTVL.

CDR3 protein: CASRRGGGEETQYF. The CDR3 DNA reads as TGTGCCAGCAGGAGGGGTGGCGGCGAGGAGACCCAGTACTTC. The V and J genes are TRBV7-8 and TRBJ2-5; possibly TRBD1 or TRBD2 for D (5 bases each). Trimming took 6 bases from V and 5 from J, leaving 16 bases between them. The CDR3 loop spans 14 amino acids. Germline V gene lookup returns CDR1 SGHVS and CDR2 FQNEAQ.

The V and J genes are TRBV5-1 and TRBJ1-1; possibly TRBD1 for D (6 bases). CDR1 SGHRS and CDR2 YFSETQ come from the germline V gene. Deletions cut 2 bases from V and 4 bases from J, with 12 bases between. The length of the CDR3 is 14 residues. The CDR3 sequence: CASSFSWGATEAFF. In DNA form, the CDR3 reads TGCGCCAGCAGCTTTTCCTGGGGGGCCACTGAAGCTTTCTTT. Full variable domain (remainder filled in from reference TRBV5-1 and TRBJ1-1): KAGVTQTPRYLIKTRGQQVTLSCSPISGHRSVSWYQQTPGQGLQFLFEYFSETQRNKGNFPGRFSGRQFSNSRSEMNVSTLELGDSALYLCASSFSWGATEAFFGQGTRLTVV.

This clone has a single count. This chain joins TRBV7-2 and TRBJ2-4, with TRBD1 identical over 10 bases. This CDR3 spans 16 amino acids. Germline loops: CDR1 SGHTA, CDR2 FQGNSA. V lost 0 bases, J lost 6 bases, and 5 bases stayed unmatched. DNA of the CDR3: TGTGCCAGCAGCTTAGCCGGGACAGGGGAAGGAAACATTCAGTACTTC. This codes for CASSLAGTGEGNIQYF.

This clone showed up just once. This CDR3 reads CASSIGYPGRTQETQYF. CDR3 bases: TGTGCCAGTAGTATAGGTTACCCGGGACGGACTCAAGAGACCCAGTACTTC. The chain links TRBV19 to TRBJ2-5, with D possibly called TRBD1 or TRBD2 (5 bases each). There are 17 residues in the CDR3. Germline CDR1 and CDR2: LNHDA and SQIVND (reference sequence). V was shortened by 1 base and J by 2 bases, with 17 bases between the two germline ends.

J is TRBJ1-1 and V is TRBV30; D is ambiguous. Trimming took off 3 bases at V and 4 bases at J, with 9 bases between the two ends. The V gene's germline CDR1 is GTSNPN and CDR2 SVGIG (reference sequence). The CDR3 totals 12 residues. This chain's CDR3 is CAWRRVITEAFF. CDR3 DNA: TGTGCCTGGAGAAGGGTGATCACTGAAGCTTTCTTT. Based on the CDR3 plus reference TRBV30 and TRBJ1-1, the full variable domain is SQTIHQWPATLVQPVGSPLSLECTVEGTSNPNLYWYRQAAGRGLQLLFYSVGIGQISSEVPQNLSASRPQDRQFILSSKKLLLSDSGFYLCAWRRVITEAFFGQGTRLTVV.

This chain uses TRBV18 with TRBJ2-2; D is tentatively TRBD1 or TRBD2 (5 bases each). From germline, CDR1 is KGHSH and CDR2 LQKENI. V dropped 3 bases and J dropped 5 bases, with 19 bases sitting between them. This CDR3 is built from 17 residues. The DNA of the CDR3 is TGTGCCAGCTCACCTTCGGGACCTCGGTTTGGGACCGGGGAGCTGTTTTTT. Translated: CASSPSGPRFGTGELFF. Full variable domain (missing parts from reference TRBV18 and TRBJ2-2): NAGVMQNPRHLVRRRGQEARLRCSPMKGHSHVYWYRQLPEEGLKFMVYLQKENIIDESGMPKERFSAEFPKEGPSILRIQQVVRGDSAAYFCASSPSGPRFGTGELFFGEGSRLTVL.

The chain recombines TRBV5-1 with TRBJ1-1; D is uncertain. In germline, CDR1 is SGHRS, CDR2 YFSETQ. The length of the CDR3 is 15 residues. V was pared by 0 bases and J by 8 bases, with 17 bases between. CDR3 DNA sequence: TGCGCCAGCAGCTTGGAGGAGGGCCTGAATAGCGAAGCTTTCTTT. Translated, it gives CASSLEEGLNSEAFF.

The rearrangement joins TRBV6-5 to TRBJ1-1; the D is unclear. Germline-derived CDR1 and CDR2 are MNHEY and SVGAGI. The CDR3 is 12 residues long. The V gene lost 2 bases and the J gene lost 1 base, with 2 bases spanning the gap. The CDR3 loop is CASSYQNTEAFF. Here the CDR3 DNA reads TGTGCCAGCAGTTACCAGAACACTGAAGCTTTCTTT.

V usage is TRBV5-6 and J usage is TRBJ2-7; D is possibly TRBD1 (6 bases). V shed 4 bases and J shed 4 bases, with 9 bases lying between them. The CDR3 covers 12 residues. Germline V CDR1 and CDR2: SGHDT, YYEEEE. For the CDR3, the DNA is TGTGCCAGCAGCCGGGACATTTACGAGCAGTACTTC. This gives the protein CASSRDIYEQYF.

This rearrangement joins TRBV30 to TRBJ2-2; no definite D call. CDR3 length: 14 amino acids. CDR1 GTSNPN and CDR2 SVGIG come from the germline V gene (reference sequence). V gave up 6 bases and J gave up 1 base, with 12 bases separating them. The CDR3: CACLGLRNTGELFF. The CDR3 DNA sequence: TGTGCCTGCCTTGGGCTGCGGAACACCGGGGAGCTGTTTTTT.

The chain couples TRBV5-1 to TRBJ1-2, with 10 bases that match TRBD1. Trimming removed 0 bases from V and 2 bases from J; junction bases left unmatched: 7. In germline, CDR1 is SGHRS, CDR2 YFSETQ. The CDR3 contains 17 residues. CDR3 sequence (DNA): TGCGCCAGCAGCTTGGAGGGACAGGGGTGGGAAAACTATGGCTACACCTTC. Translated, it gives CASSLEGQGWENYGYTF.

This chain joins TRBV28 and TRBJ2-7, with 8 positions matching TRBD1. The CDR3 extends over 14 amino acids. The J segment lost 0 bases and the V segment lost 10 bases, leaving 8 bases of the junction unmatched. The germline V gene has CDR1 MDHEN and CDR2 SYDVKM. CDR3 in amino acids: CAIRQGISSYEQYF. The CDR3, as DNA: TGTGCCATACGACAGGGGATTAGCTCCTACGAGCAGTACTTC.

The CDR3 region has the DNA TGTGCCAGCAGTTTATCCCGCCTATCCTACGAGCAGTACTTC. As protein: CASSLSRLSYEQYF. The gene calls are TRBV27 and TRBJ2-7, with no clear D. Germline values: CDR1 MNHEY, CDR2 SMNVEV (reference sequence). This CDR3 contains 14 residues. The V gene lost 0 bases and the J gene lost 1 base, with 7 bases spanning the gap.

This clone was found once. The chain uses TRBV27 and TRBJ1-2; TRBD1 might be the D (5 bases). This CDR3 contains 15 residues. V lost 1 base, J lost 7 bases, and 16 bases lay in between. Germline-derived CDR1 and CDR2 are MNHEY and SMNVEV (reference sequence). This CDR3 is CASSLYGTLLGGYTF. The CDR3 bases are TGTGCCAGCAGTTTATACGGGACCCTATTAGGTGGCTACACCTTC.

The V gene is TRBV5-6, the J gene TRBJ2-5; D unclear. The ends were cut back, 0 bases at V and 0 bases at J, with 12 bases in the middle. The CDR3 is made up of 16 amino acids. Germline loops: CDR1 SGHDT, CDR2 YYEEEE. The CDR3 region is CASSLGFGQYQETQYF. The CDR3 DNA sequence: TGTGCCAGCAGCTTGGGGTTTGGGCAGTACCAAGAGACCCAGTACTTC. The full variable domain, with the rest looked up from reference TRBV5-6 and TRBJ2-5, is DAGVTQSPTHLIKTRGQQVTLRCSPKSGHDTVSWYQQALGQGPQFIFQYYEEEERQRGNFPDRFSGHQFPNYSSELNVNALLLGDSALYLCASSLGFGQYQETQYFGPGTRLLVL.

The chain uses TRBV10-3 and TRBJ2-3; D remains ambiguous. The germline CDR1 and CDR2 sequences are ENHRY and SYGVKD. The CDR3 consists of 13 residues. The ends were cut back, 11 bases at V and 2 bases at J, with 14 bases in the middle. CDR3 loop: CASALEVTDTQYF. The CDR3, as DNA: TGTGCCTCAGCGCTGGAAGTCACAGATACGCAGTATTTT.

This sequence joins TRBV27 and TRBJ2-7; a weak D match, TRBD1 (5 bases). Germline V gene data show CDR1 as MNHEY and CDR2 as SMNVEV (reference sequence). V shed 2 bases and J shed 8 bases, with 19 bases lying between them. This CDR3 spans 15 amino acids. CDR3 in DNA: TGTGCCAGCAGTTTAAACCCCCTCGTTGGGGCGAAGCAGTACTTC. This gives the protein CASSLNPLVGAKQYF.

The rearrangement uses TRBV2 and TRBJ1-5; TRBD1 is a possible D gene (6 bases). The CDR3 is 16 amino acids. Germline loops: CDR1 SNHLY, CDR2 FYNNEI. The ends were cut back, 3 bases at V and 0 bases at J, with 12 bases in the middle. The CDR3 DNA is TGTGCCAGCAGTGACAGGGGTTTTGATAGCAATCAGCCCCAGCATTTT. Protein product: CASSDRGFDSNQPQHF.

As for this clone: The sample has other DNA sequences that encode this CDR3 too. CDR3 amino acids: CASSPRQGDNSPLHF. Written as DNA, the CDR3 is TGCGCCAGCAGCCCCAGACAGGGAGATAATTCACCCCTCCACTTT. This rearrangement joins TRBV5-1 to TRBJ1-6; 7 nucleotides line up with TRBD1. The CDR3 is made up of 15 amino acids. Germline lookup yields CDR1 SGHRS and CDR2 YFSETQ. J was trimmed by 5 bases and V by 4 bases; bases with no gene match: 6.

The chain combines TRBV2 with TRBJ2-7; D possibly corresponds to TRBD1 (6 bases). The germline V gene encodes CDR1 SNHLY and CDR2 FYNNEI. The CDR3 is 16 residues long. The ends were cut back, 8 bases at V and 1 base at J, with 21 bases in the middle. The CDR3 coding sequence is TGTGCCAGCGGTCTGACCTTTAGGGACATTTCCTACGAGCAGTACTTC. The encoded protein is CASGLTFRDISYEQYF.

Points on this clone: At one boundary the junction diverges from the germline segment, which might be a read error. Here the CDR3 DNA reads TGTGCCTGGAGTCACGAGTCCTATGATTCACCCCTCCACTTT. Translating it yields CAWSHESYDSPLHF. V is TRBV30 and J is TRBJ1-6; D is unclear. The germline gives CDR1 GTSNPN, CDR2 SVGIG (reference sequence). The CDR3 runs 14 residues.

This chain links TRBV5-1 with TRBJ2-3; 7 bases match TRBD1. This CDR3 has 15 amino acids. V lost 0 bases to trimming and J lost 3 bases; unmatched junction nucleotides: 4. From germline, CDR1 is SGHRS and CDR2 YFSETQ. The CDR3 DNA follows: TGCGCCAGCAGCTTGGGGGTACAGGGGACAGATACGCAGTATTTT. Protein sequence: CASSLGVQGTDTQYF.

The chain links TRBV28 to TRBJ1-1; a weak D match, TRBD1 (6 bases). The CDR3 extends over 13 amino acids. The germline V and J ends were trimmed by 5 bases and 8 bases, with 15 bases remaining between them. CDR1 MDHEN and CDR2 SYDVKM come from the germline V gene. CDR3 loop: CASSLTGPAEAFF. CDR3 DNA sequence: TGTGCCAGCAGTCTGACAGGCCCTGCGGAAGCTTTCTTT.

V is TRBV5-1 and J is TRBJ1-3; no clear D gene. Germline CDR1 SGHRS, CDR2 YFSETQ. V was pared by 4 bases and J by 4 bases, with 15 bases between. The CDR3 spans 15 residues. Here the CDR3 DNA reads TGCGCCAGCAGCCACCAGTCTGGAGGCGGAAACACCATATATTTT. Encoded protein: CASSHQSGGGNTIYF.